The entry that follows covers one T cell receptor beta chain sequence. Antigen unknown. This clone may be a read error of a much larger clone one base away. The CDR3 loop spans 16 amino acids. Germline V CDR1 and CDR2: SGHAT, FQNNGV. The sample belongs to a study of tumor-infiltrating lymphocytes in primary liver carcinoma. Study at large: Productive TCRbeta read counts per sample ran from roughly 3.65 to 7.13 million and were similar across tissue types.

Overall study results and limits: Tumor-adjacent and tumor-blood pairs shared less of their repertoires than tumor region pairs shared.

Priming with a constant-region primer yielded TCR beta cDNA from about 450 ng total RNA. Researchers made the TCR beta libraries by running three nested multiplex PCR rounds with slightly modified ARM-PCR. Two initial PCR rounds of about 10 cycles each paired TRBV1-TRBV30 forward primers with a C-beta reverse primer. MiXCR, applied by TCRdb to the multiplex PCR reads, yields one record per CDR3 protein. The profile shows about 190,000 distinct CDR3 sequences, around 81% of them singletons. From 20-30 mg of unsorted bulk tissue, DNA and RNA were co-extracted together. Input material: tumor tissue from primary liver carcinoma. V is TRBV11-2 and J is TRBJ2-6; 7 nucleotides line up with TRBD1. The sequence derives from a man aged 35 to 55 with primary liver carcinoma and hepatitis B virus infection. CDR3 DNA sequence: TGTACCAGCAGCTTGACAGGGAGAGCTGGGGCCAACGTCCTGACTTTC. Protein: CTSSLTGRAGANVLTF. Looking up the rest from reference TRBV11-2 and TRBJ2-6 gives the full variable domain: EAGVAQSPRYKIIEKRQSVAFWCNPISGHATLYWYQQILGQGPKLLIQFQNNGVVDDSQLPKDRFSAERLKGVDSTLKIQPAKLEDSAVYLCTSSLTGRAGANVLTFGAGSRLTVL.